The subject of this entry is one T cell receptor (beta chain). Its antigen is unknown. These data come from a study of beta chain features in type 1 diabetes. Study-wide results and limits: A cDNA-based sequencing approach could over-represent cells with high TCR expression. A moderate, significant TCRB CDR3 shortening appeared in type 1 diabetes across four CD4+ subsets.

The CDR3 runs 14 residues. With V trimmed by 6 bases and J by 4 bases, 6 bases remained unmatched. In germline, CDR1 is SNHLY, CDR2 FYNNEI. All of the isolated RNA was reverse transcribed, so expressed TCRB transcripts were sequenced. The assay was immunoSEQ multiplex PCR, and TCRdb's table has in-frame clones only and misses some. This table has over 100,000 clones, 40% appearing once. The chain links TRBV2 to TRBJ1-2, with TRBD1 identical over 9 bases. The clonotype originates from a woman younger than 35 in good health. Material: stem cell memory CD4+ T cells from blood. CDR3 sequence reads: CASSLTGGIYGYTF. CDR3 DNA sequence: TGTGCCAGCAGCCTGACAGGGGGGATCTATGGCTACACCTTC.